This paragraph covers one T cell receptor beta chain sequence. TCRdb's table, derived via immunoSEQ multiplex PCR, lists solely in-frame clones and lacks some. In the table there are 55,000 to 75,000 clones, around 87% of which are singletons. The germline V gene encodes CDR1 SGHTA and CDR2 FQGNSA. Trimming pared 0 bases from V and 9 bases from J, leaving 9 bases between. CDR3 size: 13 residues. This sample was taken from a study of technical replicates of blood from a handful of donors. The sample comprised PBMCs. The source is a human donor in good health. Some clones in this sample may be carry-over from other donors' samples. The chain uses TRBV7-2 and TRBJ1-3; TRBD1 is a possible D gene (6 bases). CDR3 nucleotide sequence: TGTGCCAGCAGCTTAGCAGGGGGAGCCACCATATATTTT. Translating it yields CASSLAGGATIYF.